Listed below are T cell receptor beta chains from one sample, sequenced in a study of patients and donors after allogeneic stem cell transplantation. One entry per CDR3 protein results from TCRdb running MiXCR on the RT-PCR reads. The sample has 70,000 to 100,000 distinct CDR3 sequences, 5% seen once. Sequences were obtained from blood, either unsorted or a sorted T cell fraction (not recorded which). These receptor sequences come from a human donor who was either an allogeneic HSCT recipient or a stem cell or donor lymphocyte infusion donor (not recorded which). It is not recorded whose cells these are; they may come from a transplant donor. CDR3s include the opening cysteine and the closing phenylalanine or tryptophan. A D gene is named only where the DNA matches it firmly. Rows may omit the clone size; those that give it use once, few, many or a size class.

many,TRBV12-3/TRBV12-4,TRBJ2-2,TRBD1,CASSFQGATGELFF,TGTGCCAGCAGTTTCCAGGGGGCCACCGGGGAGCTGTTTTTT
many,TRBV18,TRBJ1-6,.,CASSPRATLWEESSPLHF,TGTGCCAGCTCACCTCGGGCCACTTTATGGGAGGAGAGTTCACCCCTCCACTTT
many,TRBV5-1,TRBJ2-1,TRBD2,CASSPGSGGASEQFF,TGCGCCAGCAGCCCAGGAAGCGGGGGGGCCTCTGAGCAGTTCTTC
.,TRBV20-1,TRBJ1-5,.,CSASMYLGGYSNQPQHF,TGCAGTGCTAGCATGTACCTGGGAGGATATAGCAATCAGCCCCAGCATTTT
many,TRBV6-5,TRBJ1-1,.,CASSYGQGNTEAFF,TGTGCCAGCAGTTACGGGCAGGGGAACACTGAAGCTTTCTTT
many,TRBV6-5,TRBJ1-4,.,CASSYSLAPYEKLFF,TGTGCCAGCAGTTACTCGTTGGCCCCTTATGAAAAACTGTTTTTT
many,TRBV7-2,TRBJ2-1,TRBD2,CASSLVALAYNEQFF,TGTGCCAGCAGCTTAGTGGCACTAGCGTACAATGAGCAGTTCTTC
many,TRBV28,TRBJ2-7,.,CASSLHGGTYEQYF,TGTGCCAGCAGTTTACATGGCGGTACCTACGAGCAGTACTTC
many,TRBV6-2/TRBV6-3,TRBJ2-1,.,CASSPVASARSYNEQFF,TGTGCCAGCAGCCCCGTTGCCAGCGCCCGCTCCTACAATGAGCAGTTCTTC
many,TRBV19,TRBJ1-4,.,CASKTGTNEKLFF,TGTGCCAGTAAGACCGGGACAAATGAAAAACTGTTTTTT
many,TRBV2,TRBJ2-3,TRBD1,CASSGGQKSSTDTQYF,TGTGCCAGCAGTGGGGGACAGAAATCTAGCACAGATACGCAGTATTTT
few,TRBV20-1,TRBJ2-7,.,CSARDRITQGEQYF,TGCAGTGCTAGAGATAGAATAACCCAGGGCGAGCAGTACTTC
many,TRBV20-1,TRBJ1-1,.,CSAHPYRDTEAFF,TGCAGTGCTCATCCTTACAGGGACACTGAAGCTTTCTTT
few,TRBV3-1,TRBJ1-3,.,CASGGSSGNTIYF,TGTGCCAGCGGGGGGTCCTCTGGAAACACCATATATTTT
.,TRBV5-1,TRBJ2-7,TRBD1,CASSWTGSGYEQYF,TGCGCCAGCAGCTGGACAGGGTCCGGTTACGAGCAGTACTTC
few,TRBV11-3,TRBJ1-3,.,CASSLPPAVGNTIYF,TGTGCCAGCAGCTTACCCCCGGCCGTTGGAAACACCATATATTTT
many,TRBV4-1,TRBJ1-4,.,CASSPRIQGLTNEKLFF,TGCGCCAGCAGCCCACGAATACAGGGACTAACTAATGAAAAACTGTTTTTT
many,TRBV4-1,TRBJ1-5,.,CASSQAPLSNQPQHF,TGCGCCAGCAGCCAAGCGCCGCTCAGCAATCAGCCCCAGCATTTT
many,TRBV3-1,TRBJ1-5,.,CAKAPPGNQPQHF,TGTGCCAAAGCACCTCCGGGAAATCAGCCCCAGCATTTT
many,TRBV7-9,TRBJ2-3,TRBD2,CASSSVGRDTQYF,TGTGCCAGCAGCTCCGTCGGGAGGGATACGCAGTATTTT
many,TRBV14,TRBJ1-4,.,CASSPLFTEKLFF,TGTGCCAGCAGCCCTTTATTCACGGAAAAACTGTTTTTT
many,TRBV20-1,TRBJ1-3,.,CARVRSSGNTIYF,TGCGCCCGCGTGAGGAGTTCTGGAAACACCATATATTTT
.,TRBV28,TRBJ2-5,.,CASSFWRTGRETQYF,TGTGCCAGCAGTTTTTGGCGGACTGGGAGGGAGACCCAGTACTTC
many,TRBV29-1,TRBJ1-2,TRBD1,CSVGGQSGYTF,TGCAGCGTTGGGGGACAGTCGGGCTACACCTTC
many,TRBV7-2,TRBJ1-1,TRBD1,CASSPAVGQGAQAFF,TGTGCCAGCAGCCCAGCGGTTGGACAGGGGGCGCAAGCTTTCTTT
.,TRBV7-8,TRBJ2-2,TRBD2,CASSLELAGGSSGELFF,TGTGCCAGCAGCTTAGAACTAGCGGGGGGGTCCAGCGGGGAGCTGTTTTTT
many,TRBV28,TRBJ2-3,.,CASSFGVPRRDTQYF,TGTGCCAGCAGTTTCGGGGTCCCCCGCCGGGATACGCAGTATTTT
few,TRBV11-3,TRBJ2-2,.,CASSLEGTGELFF,TGTGCCAGCAGCTTAGAGGGGACCGGGGAGCTGTTTTTT
many,TRBV4-2,TRBJ2-5,.,CASSQDRLTQETQYF,TGTGCCAGCAGCCAAGATCGACTTACGCAAGAGACCCAGTACTTC
.,TRBV20-1,TRBJ2-1,TRBD1,CSARLTGGASSYNEQFF,TGCAGTGCTAGACTGACAGGGGGGGCATCCTCCTACAATGAGCAGTTCTTC
many,TRBV29-1,TRBJ2-6,.,CSALTDVNSGANVLTF,TGCAGCGCCCTGACGGACGTTAACTCTGGGGCCAACGTCCTGACTTTC
.,TRBV2,TRBJ2-5,TRBD2,CASTSSGRKVETQYF,TGTGCCAGCACCTCTAGCGGGAGGAAGGTAGAGACCCAGTACTTC
many,TRBV27,TRBJ1-1,.,CASSSLFVKNTEAFF,TGTGCCAGCAGTTCCCTCTTTGTCAAGAACACTGAAGCTTTCTTT
many,TRBV7-2,TRBJ1-2,.,CASSLVTGYGYTF,TGTGCCAGCAGCTTAGTCACGGGCTATGGCTACACCTTC
many,TRBV28,TRBJ1-1,.,CASSHQPVETEAFF,TGTGCCAGCAGCCACCAGCCCGTGGAGACTGAAGCTTTCTTT
many,TRBV9,TRBJ2-5,.,CASSVERGWLFQETQYF,TGTGCCAGCAGCGTAGAGAGAGGATGGCTGTTTCAAGAGACCCAGTACTTC
many,TRBV5-4,TRBJ2-5,.,CASGRDYQETQYF,TGTGCCAGCGGACGGGACTACCAAGAGACCCAGTACTTC
many,TRBV7-8,TRBJ2-7,.,CASSLGSGPGDEQYF,TGTGCCAGCAGCTTAGGTTCCGGCCCGGGGGACGAGCAGTACTTC
few,TRBV18,TRBJ1-1,TRBD1,CASSPFPGQEGKGTEAFF,TGTGCCAGCTCACCTTTCCCGGGACAGGAGGGTAAAGGCACTGAAGCTTTCTTT
few,TRBV5-5,TRBJ2-2,.,CASSLTPGTNTGELFF,TGTGCCAGCAGCTTGACCCCAGGGACGAACACCGGGGAGCTGTTTTTT
many,TRBV20-1,TRBJ2-7,.,CSARGVEADEQYF,TGCAGTGCTAGAGGGGTCGAGGCAGACGAGCAGTACTTC
.,TRBV5-5,TRBJ1-5,TRBD1,CASSWGGQGEPQHF,TGTGCCAGCAGCTGGGGGGGGCAGGGGGAGCCCCAGCATTTT
many,TRBV20-1,TRBJ2-1,TRBD2,CSAGGGSGYNEQFF,TGCAGTGCTGGGGGAGGTAGCGGGTACAATGAGCAGTTCTTC
.,TRBV7-2,TRBJ2-1,TRBD2,CASNRGRASYNEQFF,TGTGCCAGCAATCGTGGGAGGGCCTCCTACAATGAGCAGTTCTTC
.,TRBV11-2,TRBJ2-1,.,CASRPRSAFYNEQFF,TGTGCCAGCAGGCCGAGGTCAGCCTTCTACAATGAGCAGTTCTTC
many,TRBV12-3/TRBV12-4,TRBJ2-6,.,CASGPSGANVLTF,TGTGCCAGCGGACCTTCTGGGGCCAACGTCCTGACTTTC
many,TRBV12-3/TRBV12-4,TRBJ1-2,.,CASSSPGSGTF,TGTGCCAGCAGTTCTCCGGGATCCGGGACCTTC
few,TRBV7-9,TRBJ2-7,.,CASSLAGTGEQYF,TGTGCCAGCAGCTTAGCCGGGACCGGCGAGCAGTACTTC
many,TRBV20-1,TRBJ2-1,TRBD2,CSASGGRDGVYNEQFF,TGCAGTGCTAGCGGGGGGAGGGATGGGGTCTACAATGAGCAGTTCTTC
many,TRBV20-1,TRBJ1-2,.,CSANRDRYGYTF,TGCAGTGCCAACCGGGACCGCTATGGCTACACCTTC
many,TRBV20-1,TRBJ2-5,.,CSVLIQETQYF,TGCAGTGTCCTAATACAAGAGACCCAGTACTTC
many,TRBV29-1,TRBJ1-2,.,CSVFLVTDYGYTF,TGCAGCGTTTTCCTAGTAACCGACTATGGCTACACCTTC
many,TRBV7-2,TRBJ2-5,.,CASSQPRETQYF,TGTGCCAGCAGCCAGCCGAGGGAGACCCAGTACTTC
many,TRBV10-3,TRBJ2-7,.,CAISANHIGGAAEQYF,TGTGCCATCAGTGCAAATCACATTGGGGGGGCCGCCGAGCAGTACTTC
few,TRBV20-1,TRBJ1-6,.,CSAQGHGNSPLHF,TGCAGTGCGCAGGGACATGGTAATTCACCCCTCCACTTT